This T cell receptor beta chain was retrieved from a study of blood T cell repertoires in COVID-19. Study-wide context: Sites across the United States, Italy and Spain contributed samples from acute and convalescent COVID-19. PBMCs, B-cell-depleted T cells, or T cells were the source of the cDNA or gDNA that made up the material.

Trimming cost V 0 bases and J 0 bases, with 9 bases left between them. Germline CDR1 is SGHRS and CDR2 is YFSETQ. There are 16 residues in the CDR3. Per the study methods: Cell counts per sample came from amplifying reference gene primers. The assay was immunoSEQ multiplex PCR, and TCRdb's table has in-frame clones only and misses some. V, J and clone size reflect that table, while D and trimming were determined from the DNA. The table has fewer than 65,000 clones, less than 85% seen once; the top ten hold under 6%. This clonotype was sampled from a human donor in a cohort sampled during active COVID-19. J is TRBJ2-2 and V is TRBV5-1, with D perhaps TRBD1 (5 bases). The material sequenced was peripheral blood. CDR3 nucleotide sequence: TGCGCCAGCAGCTTGGGGGGCGGACCGAACACCGGGGAGCTGTTTTTT. It yields the protein CASSLGGGPNTGELFF.